Shown below are 11 T cell receptor beta chains from a single sample sequenced in a study of human T cells and chemical hapten exposure. As for time point: pre-sensitization, week 0. Treatment defined: therapeutic diphenylcyclopropenone sensitization with weekly scalp DPC. TCRdb redid the calling of the RACE reads with MiXCR, one entry per CDR3 protein. The sample has over 300,000 distinct CDR3 sequences; 4.5% to 5.5% are singletons. Here the sequenced sample was whole blood, taken in connection with sensitization to the hapten diphenylcyclopropenone (DPC). The receptors come from a woman in her 50s with alopecia areata. Some clones in this sample may be carry-over from other donors' samples.

This clonotype was observed a few times. The chain links TRBV5-1 to TRBJ2-3, with D unresolved. Trimming stripped 4 bases from V and 5 bases from J, with 17 bases between. Germline loops: CDR1 SGHRS, CDR2 YFSETQ. The CDR3 is 15 amino acids. The DNA for the CDR3 is TGCGCCAGCAGCGCAAGTCGGCCCGCTCAAGATACGCAGTATTTT. It codes for CASSASRPAQDTQYF. The whole variable domain, filled in from reference TRBV5-1 and TRBJ2-3, reads KAGVTQTPRYLIKTRGQQVTLSCSPISGHRSVSWYQQTPGQGLQFLFEYFSETQRNKGNFPGRFSGRQFSNSRSEMNVSTLELGDSALYLCASSASRPAQDTQYFGPGTRLTVL.

About this clonotype itself: One end of the junction fails to match germline, which may point to a read error. V and J are TRBV20-1 and TRBJ2-3; D gene ambiguous. CDR1 and CDR2 from the germline V gene are DFQATT and SNEGSKA (reference sequence). This CDR3 is built from 14 residues. The CDR3, as DNA: TGCAGTGCTAGAGTGGCAGGAAGCACAGATATGCAGTATTTT. Translating it yields CSARVAGSTDMQYF.

This clonotype has more than one count but fewer than ten. V gene TRBV7-2 combines with J gene TRBJ2-1; a weak D match, TRBD2 (6 bases). CDR1 is SGHTA, CDR2 FQGNSA, per germline. V was pared by 5 bases and J by 0 bases, with 17 bases between. CDR3 length: 17 residues. The CDR3, as DNA: TGTGCCAGCAGCCCCCCCGGGGGACCGAGCTCCTACAATGAGCAGTTCTTC. This gives the protein CASSPPGGPSSYNEQFF. The variable domain in full, with the rest retrieved from reference TRBV7-2 and TRBJ2-1, is GAGVSQSPSNKVTEKGKDVELRCDPISGHTALYWYRQSLGQGLEFLIYFQGNSAPDKSGLPSDRFSAERTGGSVSTLTIQRTQQEDSAVYLCASSPPGGPSSYNEQFFGPGTRLTVL.

The sample holds a few counts of this clonotype. The chain combines TRBV6-6 with TRBJ2-5; a possible D gene is TRBD2 (5 bases). The CDR3 sequence is 13 residues long. The V end lost 1 base, the J end lost 3 bases, and 6 bases lay between the germline ends. Germline loops: CDR1 MNHNY, CDR2 SVGAGI (reference sequence). CDR3 in amino acids: CASSYWREETQYF. The CDR3, as DNA: TGTGCCAGCAGTTACTGGCGGGAAGAGACCCAGTACTTC.

V is TRBV13 and J is TRBJ1-2; D is unclear. CDR3 length equals 16 residues. Trimming shortened V by 0 bases and J by 0 bases, and 11 bases separated the two germline ends. CDR1 is PRHDT and CDR2 is FYEKMQ in the germline V gene (reference sequence). The chain's CDR3 is CASSLGFAATNYGYTF. The CDR3 nucleotides are TGTGCCAGCAGCTTAGGGTTCGCGGCCACTAACTATGGCTACACCTTC.

There are many counts of this clonotype. The chain joins TRBV6-4 to TRBJ2-7; D call uncertain. The CDR3 runs to 15 residues. The germline V gene encodes CDR1 MRHNA and CDR2 SNTAGT. V lost 3 bases, J lost 0 bases, and 12 bases lay in between. The CDR3 nucleotides read TGTGCCAGCAGTGAAGGGCCGGGCCCCTCCTACGAGCAGTACTTC. This codes for CASSEGPGPSYEQYF.

In its sample, this clonotype was seen a few times. This rearrangement joins TRBV10-3 to TRBJ2-1; TRBD2 matches at 11 bases. Trimming took 5 bases from V and 16 from J; bases not matched to a gene: 13. Germline lookup yields CDR1 ENHRY and CDR2 SYGVKD. CDR3 length: 14 residues. The CDR3 region is CAISQLAGAERGFF. CDR3 bases: TGTGCCATCAGTCAACTAGCGGGAGCAGAGAGAGGCTTCTTC.

This clonotype was observed many times. The J gene is TRBJ1-1, the V gene TRBV28; TRBD1 matches 9 bases. CDR3 length equals 15 residues. The V and J ends lost 2 bases and 4 bases, in that order; junction bases with no gene match: 5. Germline V gene lookup returns CDR1 MDHEN and CDR2 SYDVKM. The CDR3 DNA reads TGTGCCAGCAGTTTACCAGGGACAGGGTTCACTGAAGCTTTCTTT. Translated, it gives CASSLPGTGFTEAFF. The full variable domain, with the rest looked up from reference TRBV28 and TRBJ1-1, is DVKVTQSSRYLVKRTGEKVFLECVQDMDHENMFWYRQDPGLGLRLIYFSYDVKMKEKGDIPEGYSVSREKKERFSLILESASTNQTSMYLCASSLPGTGFTEAFFGQGTRLTVV.

This clonotype was counted many times. The V call is TRBV5-8, the J call TRBJ1-2; D perhaps matches TRBD1 (6 bases). The length of the CDR3 is 14 residues. V lost 2 bases and J lost 4, with 12 bases in between. Germline V gives CDR1 SGHTS, CDR2 YDEGEE. The CDR3 DNA reads as TGTGCCAGCAGCTTACAGGGACCTTCCTATGGCTACACCTTC. Its translation is CASSLQGPSYGYTF.

This clonotype turned up a few times. This sequence joins TRBV7-8 and TRBJ2-3, with TRBD2 matching 9 bases. This CDR3 spans 12 amino acids. J lost 9 bases, V lost 6 bases, and 4 bases had no gene match. Germline lookup yields CDR1 SGHVS and CDR2 FQNEAQ. The CDR3 nucleotides are TGTGCCAGCAGTTGGACTAGCGACACGCAGTATTTT. Protein sequence: CASSWTSDTQYF. The full variable domain, completed using reference TRBV7-8 and TRBJ2-3, is GAGVSQSPRYKVAKRGQDVALRCDPISGHVSLFWYQQALGQGPEFLTYFQNEAQLDKSGLPSDRFFAERPEGSVSTLKIQRTQQEDSAVYLCASSWTSDTQYFGPGTRLTVL.

The chain employs TRBV19 and TRBJ2-1; 10 positions agree with TRBD2. The CDR3 runs to 14 residues. Trimming at V came to 7 bases and at J to 4 bases, leaving 4 bases not matched to a gene. The V gene's germline CDR1 is LNHDA and CDR2 SQIVND (reference sequence). In nucleotides, the CDR3 is TGTGCCAGTACCGAGCGGGGGGGATACAATGAGCAGTTCTTC. This gives the protein CASTERGGYNEQFF.